This T cell receptor beta chain emerged from a study of control samples from healthy donors and cancer patients. Profiled with immunoSEQ multiplex PCR; TCRdb holds only in-frame clones, not every one. This table holds 200,000 to 250,000 clones, just under 95% found once. Trimming took 4 bases from V and 9 from J; bases not matched to a gene: 12. Germline CDR1 LGHDT, CDR2 YNNKEL (reference sequence). This CDR3 is 17 amino acids long. The sequenced sample was blood. The clonotype originates from a man aged 50-59 years in good health. The rearrangement uses TRBV3-1 (or the pseudogene TRBV3-2) and TRBJ1-6; TRBD1 matches 10 bases. The CDR3 protein is CASSRTNTGTGASPLHF. The CDR3 DNA reads TGTGCCAGCAGCCGAACGAATACCGGGACAGGGGCTTCACCCCTCCACTTT.